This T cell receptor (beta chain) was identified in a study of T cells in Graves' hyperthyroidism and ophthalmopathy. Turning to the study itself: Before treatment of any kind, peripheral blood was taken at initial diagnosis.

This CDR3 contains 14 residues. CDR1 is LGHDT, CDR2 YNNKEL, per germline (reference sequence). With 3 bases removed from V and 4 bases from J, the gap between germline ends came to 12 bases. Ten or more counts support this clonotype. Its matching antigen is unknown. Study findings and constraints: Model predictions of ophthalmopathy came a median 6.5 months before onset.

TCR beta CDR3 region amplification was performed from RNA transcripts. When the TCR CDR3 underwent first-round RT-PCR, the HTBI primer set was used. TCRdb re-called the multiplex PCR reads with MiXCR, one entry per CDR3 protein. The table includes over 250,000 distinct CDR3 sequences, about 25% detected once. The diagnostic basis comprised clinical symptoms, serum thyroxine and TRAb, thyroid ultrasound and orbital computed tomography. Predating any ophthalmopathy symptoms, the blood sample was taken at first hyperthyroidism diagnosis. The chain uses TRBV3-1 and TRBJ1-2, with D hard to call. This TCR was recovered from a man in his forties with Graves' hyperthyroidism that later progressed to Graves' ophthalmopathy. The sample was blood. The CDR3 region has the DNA TGTGCCAGCAGCCACTCTAAGGCGGTCTATGGCTACACCTTC. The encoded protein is CASSHSKAVYGYTF.